This note documents a single T cell receptor (beta chain) sequence. Its antigen is not identified. PCR involved 60 Vbeta and 13 Jbeta primers. Only in-frame clones appear in the TCRdb table, and some are missing; sequencing was by immunoSEQ multiplex PCR. Of over 65,000 clones in the sample, over 75% are singletons; the top ten hold around 3.2%. The data stem from a study of cytomegalovirus exposure and HLA in healthy donors. Regarding the study as a whole: While the bulk of TCR sequences proved rare, some public TCRs turned up in many donors. An analysis done earlier found most TCR beta V segments productive about 87% or about 30% of the time.

V gave up 6 bases and J gave up 4 bases; unmatched junction bases: 5. CDR1 is SQVTM and CDR2 is ANQGSEA in the germline V gene. This CDR3 is built from 13 residues. The chain employs TRBV29-1 and TRBJ2-3; 9 nucleotides align to TRBD1. Sequencing was done on a sample of PBMCs. The clonotype was recovered from a man in his fifties in good health and CMV-seronegative. The CDR3 spells CSVGTGTADTQYF. The CDR3 region has the DNA TGCAGCGTAGGGACAGGGACAGCAGATACGCAGTATTTT.